Listed below are T cell receptor beta chains from one sample, sequenced in a study of blood T cells in healthy people across ages. TCRdb recomputed calls from the 5' RACE reads with MiXCR, one row per CDR3 protein. The sample shows over 600,000 distinct CDR3 sequences, around three fifths of them seen only once. The sample comprised blood. The receptors here all came from a man aged 40-49 years in good health. Both conserved end residues are part of each CDR3. A D gene is named only where the DNA matches it firmly. The size field is filled for only some rows; it gives once, few, many or a size class.

J: TRBJ1-4; V: TRBV10-3; length: 15; size: -; D: -; CDR3: CAISRTGQNNEKLFF; DNA: TGTGCCATCAGCCGGACGGGGCAGAATAATGAAAAACTGTTTTTT
J: TRBJ1-1; V: TRBV29-1; length: 12; size: -; D: -; CDR3: CSVPTEDTEAFF; DNA: TGCAGCGTTCCGACAGAGGACACTGAAGCTTTCTTT
J: TRBJ2-1; V: TRBV6-4; length: 12; size: -; D: TRBD1; CDR3: CASIGTVGEQFF; DNA: TGTGCCAGCATCGGGACAGTGGGTGAGCAGTTCTTC
J: TRBJ2-7; V: TRBV7-6; length: 15; size: -; D: -; CDR3: CASSPQGSLTYEQYF; DNA: TGTGCCAGCAGCCCCCAAGGCTCCCTTACCTACGAGCAGTACTTC
J: TRBJ2-5; V: TRBV5-1; length: 12; size: many; D: -; CDR3: CASKVDTETQYF; DNA: TGCGCCAGCAAGGTTGACACAGAGACCCAGTACTTC
J: TRBJ1-4; V: TRBV9; length: 14; size: -; D: -; CDR3: CASSVAVVGEKLFF; DNA: TGTGCCAGCAGCGTAGCTGTCGTGGGCGAAAAACTGTTTTTT
J: TRBJ1-1; V: TRBV14; length: 16; size: -; D: -; CDR3: CASSQDPGGVGTEAFF; DNA: TGTGCCAGCAGCCAAGACCCGGGTGGCGTCGGGACTGAAGCTTTCTTT
J: TRBJ2-1; V: TRBV29-1; length: 14; size: -; D: TRBD2; CDR3: CSVAQRGVYNEQFF; DNA: TGCAGCGTGGCCCAGCGGGGCGTATACAATGAGCAGTTCTTC
J: TRBJ2-5; V: TRBV3-1; length: 21; size: -; D: -; CDR3: CASSLVGQDSFQDPGWETQYF; DNA: TGTGCCAGCAGCCTCGTGGGGCAGGACAGCTTCCAAGACCCGGGCTGGGAGACCCAGTACTTC
J: TRBJ1-1; V: TRBV10-3; length: 14; size: -; D: -; CDR3: CAITEGGINTEAFF; DNA: TGTGCCATCACCGAGGGGGGGATAAACACTGAAGCTTTCTTT
J: TRBJ2-1; V: TRBV24-1; length: 16; size: -; D: TRBD1; CDR3: CATSERDRGSRNEQFF; DNA: TGTGCCACCAGTGAACGTGACAGGGGGTCAAGGAATGAGCAGTTCTTC
J: TRBJ2-1; V: TRBV11-2; length: 17; size: -; D: -; CDR3: CASSLECGGGPYNEQFF; DNA: TGTGCCAGCAGCTTAGAATGTGGGGGAGGCCCCTACAATGAGCAGTTCTTC
J: TRBJ2-7; V: TRBV12-3/TRBV12-4; length: 14; size: once; D: TRBD2; CDR3: CASSASGTLREQYF; DNA: TGTGCCAGCAGTGCTAGCGGTACCCTACGTGAGCAGTACTTC
J: TRBJ2-1; V: TRBV5-5; length: 16; size: -; D: TRBD1; CDR3: CASSFGPVQGNNEQFF; DNA: TGTGCCAGCAGCTTCGGCCCAGTACAGGGGAACAATGAGCAGTTCTTC
J: TRBJ1-1; V: TRBV12-3/TRBV12-4; length: 13; size: few; D: -; CDR3: CASRSTANTEAFF; DNA: TGTGCCAGCAGATCTACAGCGAACACTGAAGCTTTCTTT
J: TRBJ1-2; V: TRBV14; length: 12; size: -; D: -; CDR3: CASSPLAGGYTF; DNA: TGTGCCAGCAGCCCCCTTGCGGGGGGCTACACCTTC
J: TRBJ1-1; V: TRBV6-1; length: 15; size: -; D: TRBD1; CDR3: CASSAYRGTNTEAFF; DNA: TGTGCCAGCAGTGCCTACAGGGGGACCAACACTGAAGCTTTCTTT
J: TRBJ1-2; V: TRBV12-3/TRBV12-4; length: 15; size: few; D: -; CDR3: CASSLMVGHGDGYTF; DNA: TGTGCCAGCAGTTTAATGGTGGGACATGGAGATGGCTACACCTTC
J: TRBJ1-1; V: TRBV6-1; length: 10; size: -; D: -; CDR3: CASQITEAFF; DNA: TGTGCCAGCCAAATTACTGAAGCTTTCTTT
J: TRBJ2-5; V: TRBV7-9; length: 14; size: -; D: TRBD2; CDR3: CASSPSGRTETQYF; DNA: TGTGCCAGCAGCCCTAGCGGGAGAACAGAGACCCAGTACTTC
J: TRBJ1-2; V: TRBV29-1; length: 12; size: -; D: TRBD1; CDR3: CSVDQGAGGYTF; DNA: TGCAGCGTTGATCAGGGGGCAGGCGGCTACACCTTC
J: TRBJ1-1; V: TRBV2; length: 15; size: -; D: -; CDR3: CASSEVAAPNTEAFF; DNA: TGTGCCAGCAGTGAGGTGGCAGCCCCGAACACTGAAGCTTTCTTT
J: TRBJ2-3; V: TRBV15; length: 15; size: -; D: -; CDR3: CATSRVGQPTDTQYF; DNA: TGTGCCACCAGCAGAGTCGGACAGCCCACAGATACGCAGTATTTT
J: TRBJ1-1; V: TRBV4-2; length: 15; size: once; D: -; CDR3: CASSQEVRSYTEAFF; DNA: TGTGCCAGCAGCCAAGAGGTCCGCTCCTACACTGAAGCTTTCTTT
J: TRBJ1-2; V: TRBV7-9; length: 12; size: few; D: -; CDR3: CALGDSVYGYTF; DNA: TGTGCCCTCGGCGACAGTGTCTATGGCTACACCTTC
J: TRBJ2-7; V: TRBV9; length: 13; size: -; D: -; CDR3: CASSKGSFYEQYF; DNA: TGTGCCAGCAGTAAAGGATCTTTCTACGAGCAGTACTTC